These 9 T cell receptor beta chains came from one sample sequenced in a study of blood T cells in healthy people across ages. Combining a sample-barcoded 5' primer with a J-beta primer mix, a second PCR ran for roughly 6 to 12 cycles. Using its own MiXCR run on the 5' RACE reads, TCRdb lists one record per CDR3 protein. The data show 1.2 million to 1.5 million distinct CDR3 sequences, around 39% seen once. The specimen was blood. The receptors here all came from a woman aged 18-29 years in good health.

This clonotype occurred a few times. This chain uses TRBV18 with TRBJ2-1, with 11 bases fitting TRBD2. Per germline, CDR1 KGHSH and CDR2 LQKENI. This CDR3 has 14 amino acids. Trimming cost V 3 bases and J 12 bases; bases outside gene matches: 7. The CDR3 reads CASSPKLAGGVQFF. The CDR3, as DNA: TGTGCCAGCTCACCGAAGCTAGCGGGGGGTGTGCAGTTCTTC.

The CDR3 DNA follows: TGTGCCAGCAGGGGCGTCATTAGCACAGATACGCAGTATTTT. Its translation: CASRGVISTDTQYF. The chain carries TRBV2 and TRBJ2-3, with D hard to call. Trimming pared 6 bases from V and 0 bases from J, leaving 10 bases between. CDR1 is SNHLY and CDR2 is FYNNEI in the germline V gene. This CDR3 region has 14 residues.

This clonotype has only a few counts. The chain carries TRBV20-1 and TRBJ1-4; D call uncertain. V was trimmed by 5 bases and J by 5 bases, leaving 15 bases between them. CDR3 length: 14 residues. The germline gives CDR1 DFQATT, CDR2 SNEGSKA (reference sequence). The CDR3 region has the DNA TGCAGTGCTTATAGCAGGCAGTCAAATGAAAAACTGTTTTTT. Protein sequence: CSAYSRQSNEKLFF.

The rearrangement joins TRBV12-3 or TRBV12-4 to TRBJ2-6, with 9 positions matching TRBD1. Losses at the gene ends were 7 bases for V and 13 bases for J; bases not matched to a gene: 14. The CDR3 covers 15 residues. The CDR3 sequence: CASTPGQGHLSVLTF. The CDR3 DNA reads as TGTGCCAGCACTCCGGGACAGGGACACCTCAGTGTCCTGACTTTC.

The rearrangement uses TRBV4-1 and TRBJ2-1; TRBD2 might be the D (5 bases). CDR3 length: 13 amino acids. The ends were cut back, 4 bases at V and 8 bases at J, with 12 bases in the middle. The germline CDR1 and CDR2 sequences are MGHRA and YSYEKL. The CDR3 protein is CASSPVDLDEQFF. The CDR3 region has the DNA TGCGCCAGCAGCCCCGTGGACTTAGATGAGCAGTTCTTC.

This chain joins TRBV27 and TRBJ2-1, with 9 bases that match TRBD2. Germline CDR1 reads MNHEY; CDR2 reads SMNVEV (reference sequence). The CDR3 contains 14 residues. The junction had 8 bases not matched to a gene; V was cut back by 8 bases and J by 6 bases. The CDR3 region has the DNA TGTGCCAGCGCCCTAGCGGGATCGGGCAATGAGCAGTTCTTC. It translates to CASALAGSGNEQFF.

The chain combines TRBV7-9 with TRBJ2-5; weak D call: TRBD2 (7 bases). The V gene lost 1 base and the J gene lost 11 bases, with 23 bases spanning the gap. Per the germline V gene, CDR1 is SEHNR and CDR2 is FQNEAQ (reference sequence). The CDR3 spans 16 residues. CDR3 region: CASSLGAGAPYNEQYF. The CDR3 nucleotides read TGTGCCAGCAGCTTAGGGGCGGGGGCCCCGTACAATGAGCAGTACTTC.

This clonotype occurred a few times. The V and J genes are TRBV28 and TRBJ2-5, with D possibly being TRBD1 (6 bases). This CDR3 is built from 11 residues. Per the germline V gene, CDR1 is MDHEN and CDR2 is SYDVKM. V lost 5 bases and J lost 13, with 14 bases in between. In DNA form, the CDR3 reads TGTGCCAGCAGTCCACAGGGAATCCCGTACTTC. This sequence encodes CASSPQGIPYF.

This clonotype was observed a handful of times. This sequence joins TRBV3-1 and TRBJ2-3; no reliable D call. Germline V gene lookup returns CDR1 LGHDT and CDR2 YNNKEL (reference sequence). The germline V and J ends were trimmed by 5 bases and 3 bases, with 12 bases remaining between them. This CDR3 region has 14 residues. CDR3 nucleotide sequence: TGTGCCAGCAGCTCGGCGATAGGGACAGATACGCAGTATTTT. This codes for CASSSAIGTDTQYF.